The 19 T cell receptor beta chains below all came from one sample that was sequenced in a study of OX40 agonist ivuxolimab in advanced cancers. Here immunoSEQ multiplex PCR was the method, and the copy in TCRdb shows in-frame clones only, minus some. The sample has around 23,000 clones; around three quarters are singletons. Sequencing was performed on CD4+ or CD8+ T cells sorted from blood, taken in a trial of the OX40 agonist ivuxolimab. These receptor sequences come from an adult with an advanced solid tumor such as melanoma, head and neck, liver or kidney cancer.

V usage is TRBV19 and J usage is TRBJ2-1, with TRBD2 identical over 10 bases. The CDR3 has 18 residues. Trimming took 7 bases from V and 2 from J; bases not matched to a gene: 14. Germline values: CDR1 LNHDA, CDR2 SQIVND (reference sequence). The CDR3 DNA is TGTGCCAGTACCAACAACCTAGCGGGGGACCTTACCTACAATGAGCAGTTCTTC. Its translation: CASTNNLAGDLTYNEQFF.

V is TRBV11-1 and J is TRBJ2-3; D gene unclear. Trimming pared 4 bases from V and 2 bases from J, leaving 16 bases between. This CDR3 contains 16 residues. Germline V lookup: CDR1 SGHAT, CDR2 FQDESV (reference sequence). The CDR3 loop is CASSSEVWQVTDTQYF. For the CDR3, the DNA is TGTGCCAGCAGCTCAGAAGTTTGGCAGGTCACAGATACGCAGTATTTT.

The V call is TRBV4-1, the J call TRBJ1-3, with a weak D call TRBD1 (6 bases). The V gene lost 2 bases and the J gene lost 0 bases, with 20 bases spanning the gap. CDR1 and CDR2 (germline): MGHRA, YSYEKL. The CDR3 runs to 19 residues. In nucleotides, the CDR3 is TGCGCCAGCAGCCAACTTCTCAGGGGACGGCTAATCTCTGGAAACACCATATATTTT. It encodes CASSQLLRGRLISGNTIYF.

The CDR3 DNA reads as TGTGCCAGCAGTGAAGGCCCCGGCTCTGGGGCCAACGTCCTGACTTTC. This gives the protein CASSEGPGSGANVLTF. This sequence joins TRBV6-1 and TRBJ2-6; D call uncertain. CDR3 size: 16 residues. Germline-derived CDR1 and CDR2 are MNHNS and SASEGT. V lost 1 base, J lost 0 bases, and 7 bases lay in between.

This clone was seen only once. The rearrangement links TRBV11-2 to TRBJ2-3; TRBD2 is a possible D gene (6 bases). Germline V CDR1 and CDR2: SGHAT, FQNNGV. The CDR3 has 14 residues. V dropped 0 bases and J dropped 6 bases, with 10 bases sitting between them. The CDR3 DNA is TGTGCCAGCAGCTTAGATCTGGCGGGGGATACGCAGTATTTT. Protein sequence: CASSLDLAGDTQYF.

The chain carries TRBV7-8 and TRBJ2-7; no clear D gene. Trimming removed 5 bases at V and 0 bases at J, with 14 bases between. In germline, CDR1 is SGHVS, CDR2 FQNEAQ. The CDR3 has 15 amino acids. Here the CDR3 reads CASSLRTGPSYEQYF. The CDR3 DNA sequence: TGTGCCAGCAGCCTCCGCACCGGTCCCTCCTACGAGCAGTACTTC. Full variable domain (rest looked up from reference TRBV7-8 and TRBJ2-7): GAGVSQSPRYKVAKRGQDVALRCDPISGHVSLFWYQQALGQGPEFLTYFQNEAQLDKSGLPSDRFFAERPEGSVSTLKIQRTQQEDSAVYLCASSLRTGPSYEQYFGPGTRLTVT.

By share of the sample, this clone is medium-sized (0.01 to 0.1%). The rearrangement uses TRBV30 and TRBJ2-1, with no clear D. The CDR3 has 15 residues. Germline CDR1 GTSNPN, CDR2 SVGIG (reference sequence). V was trimmed by 3 bases and J by 9 bases, leaving 21 bases between them. The CDR3 is CAWSPPGVMPPEQFF. Here the CDR3 DNA reads TGTGCCTGGAGCCCTCCGGGCGTTATGCCCCCTGAGCAGTTCTTC.

The chain employs TRBV5-5 and TRBJ2-7; D remains ambiguous. This CDR3 has 13 amino acids. Trimming shortened V by 1 base and J by 4 bases, and 9 bases separated the two germline ends. Germline V lookup: CDR1 SGHKS, CDR2 YYEKEE (reference sequence). This CDR3 is CASSLYPEYEQYF. CDR3 DNA: TGTGCCAGCAGCTTGTACCCAGAGTACGAGCAGTACTTC.

The chain is built from TRBV30 and TRBJ1-2; unclear D gene. CDR3 length: 13 residues. Germline CDR1 GTSNPN, CDR2 SVGIG (reference sequence). V dropped 4 bases and J dropped 7 bases, with 16 bases sitting between them. The CDR3 sequence: CAWTPGRGTGYTF. CDR3 nucleotide sequence: TGTGCCTGGACCCCAGGTAGAGGTACTGGCTACACCTTC.

In this sample, this clone turned up once. One junction end does not reproduce the germline sequence, and a read error may be involved. The rearrangement uses TRBV7-8 and TRBJ2-2, with TRBD1 as a possible D gene (6 bases). Germline V gene data show CDR1 as SGHVS and CDR2 as FQNEAQ. The CDR3 sequence is 17 residues long. The DNA of the CDR3 is TGTGCCAGCAGATTAGTACCGGGACACCCGAACACCGGGGAGCTGTTTTTT. Its protein is CASRLVPGHPNTGELFF.

The chain joins TRBV5-4 to TRBJ2-5, with D tentatively TRBD1 (5 bases). The CDR3 is 14 amino acids. The germline V and J ends were trimmed by 0 bases and 9 bases, with 15 bases remaining between them. The germline V gene has CDR1 SGHNT and CDR2 YYREEE (reference sequence). The CDR3 DNA is TGTGCCAGCAGCTTGGCTGCAGGGCGTAAGGCCCAGTACTTC. This codes for CASSLAAGRKAQYF.

This chain joins TRBV10-3 and TRBJ2-2, with D unclear. This CDR3 has 15 residues. Germline lookup yields CDR1 ENHRY and CDR2 SYGVKD. Trimming took off 0 bases at V and 1 base at J, with 6 bases between the two ends. CDR3 coding DNA: TGTGCCATCAGTGAGTCGTCAGGGAACACCGGGGAGCTGTTTTTT. Its protein product is CAISESSGNTGELFF.

The chain recombines TRBV5-6 with TRBJ1-1; 7 positions match TRBD1. Germline V gene sequence: CDR1 SGHDT, CDR2 YYEEEE. J gave up 1 base and V 1 base, and 4 bases lay outside the gene matches. The CDR3 spans 15 residues. The DNA for the CDR3 is TGTGCCAGCAGCTTGTTGACAGGGCGGAACACTGAAGCTTTCTTT. This encodes CASSLLTGRNTEAFF. The entire variable domain, with the rest obtained from reference TRBV5-6 and TRBJ1-1, is as follows: DAGVTQSPTHLIKTRGQQVTLRCSPKSGHDTVSWYQQALGQGPQFIFQYYEEEERQRGNFPDRFSGHQFPNYSSELNVNALLLGDSALYLCASSLLTGRNTEAFFGQGTRLTVV.

V gene TRBV13 combines with J gene TRBJ2-7; D unresolved. The CDR3 contains 14 residues. The V end was cut by 1 base, the J end by 3 bases, with 10 bases between. Germline CDR1 and CDR2: PRHDT and FYEKMQ (reference sequence). The CDR3 DNA sequence: TGTGCCAGCAGCTTAGTATCCTCACTCTACGAGCAGTACTTC. It translates to CASSLVSSLYEQYF.

J is TRBJ2-7 and V is TRBV6-6; 7 bases are shared with TRBD2. CDR3 size: 16 residues. V lost 4 bases, J lost 6 bases, and 15 bases stayed unmatched. Germline V CDR1 and CDR2: MNHNY, SVGAGI (reference sequence). The CDR3 reads CASSWGGGETTGEQYF. Here the CDR3 DNA reads TGTGCCAGCAGTTGGGGGGGTGGGGAAACCACTGGCGAGCAGTACTTC.

The chain links TRBV6-1 to TRBJ1-5; D perhaps matches TRBD1 (5 bases). CDR1 is MNHNS and CDR2 is SASEGT in the germline V gene. With 0 bases removed from V and 2 bases from J, the gap between germline ends came to 11 bases. The CDR3 has 16 amino acids. The CDR3 reads CASSEASGAGNQPQHF. The CDR3 nucleotides read TGTGCCAGCAGTGAAGCGTCCGGGGCCGGCAATCAGCCCCAGCATTTT.

The V and J genes are TRBV27 and TRBJ2-1; possible D gene TRBD2, 5 bases. Trimming pared 2 bases from V and 6 bases from J, leaving 8 bases between. The CDR3 loop spans 13 amino acids. Per the germline V gene, CDR1 is MNHEY and CDR2 is SMNVEV (reference sequence). CDR3 in DNA: TGTGCCAGCAGTTTAAGCGGTTTCAATGAGCAGTTCTTC. Amino acid sequence: CASSLSGFNEQFF.

There are a few counts of this clone. The CDR3 is CASSTGDWDDTQYF. The CDR3 DNA sequence: TGTGCCAGTAGTACTGGGGACTGGGACGATACGCAGTATTTT. The J gene is TRBJ2-3, the V gene TRBV19; D is possibly TRBD2 (6 bases). V lost 4 bases and J lost 6, with 14 bases in between. The CDR3 has 14 residues. Looked up from germline, CDR1 is LNHDA and CDR2 is SQIVND (reference sequence). The complete variable domain, with remaining parts taken from reference TRBV19 and TRBJ2-3, reads DGGITQSPKYLFRKEGQNVTLSCEQNLNHDAMYWYRQDPGQGLRLIYYSQIVNDFQKGDIAEGYSVSREKKESFPLTVTSAQKNPTAFYLCASSTGDWDDTQYFGPGTRLTVL.

The V call is TRBV7-2, the J call TRBJ2-7, with D possibly TRBD2 on 6 matching bases. The germline V gene encodes CDR1 SGHTA and CDR2 FQGNSA. The CDR3 totals 15 residues. Deletions cut 3 bases from V and 5 bases from J, with 17 bases between. The CDR3 DNA reads TGTGCCAGCAGCTTTAGCCCGGGACTGGCACACGAGCAGTACTTC. The encoded protein is CASSFSPGLAHEQYF.